This T cell receptor (beta chain) appears in the sequencing data of a study of blood T cell repertoires in COVID-19. Overall study context: Sources were T cells, B-cell-depleted T cells, or PBMCs; the material itself was cDNA or gDNA.

The germline CDR1 and CDR2 sequences are SEHNR and FQNEAQ (reference sequence). V trimming: 5 bases; J trimming: 4 bases; junction bases outside the gene matches: 10. The CDR3 loop spans 17 amino acids. In the study's own analysis: Amplification from reference gene primers served as the basis for estimated nucleated cell counts. The assay was immunoSEQ multiplex PCR, and TCRdb's table has in-frame clones only and misses some. V, J and clone size derive from that table, while D and trimming were established from the DNA sequence. Of around 250,000 clones listed, over 75% were seen once; the top ten hold roughly a tenth.

The clonotype was recovered from a woman in her 70s with COVID-19, enrolled during active disease. Sequencing input: peripheral blood. J is TRBJ2-1 and V is TRBV7-9, with TRBD2 matching over 11 bases. The CDR3 here is CASSLEPRLAGYNEQFF. The CDR3 DNA sequence: TGTGCCAGCAGCCTCGAGCCTAGACTAGCGGGATACAATGAGCAGTTCTTC. The full variable domain, its missing parts supplied by reference TRBV7-9 and TRBJ2-1, is DTGVSQNPRHKITKRGQNVTFRCDPISEHNRLYWYRQTLGQGPEFLTYFQNEAQLEKSRLLSDRFSAERPKGSFSTLEIQRTEQGDSAMYLCASSLEPRLAGYNEQFFGPGTRLTVL.